The 8 T cell receptor beta chains below were found in one sample sequenced in a study. From the RT-PCR reads, TCRdb called clonotypes with MiXCR, one entry per CDR3 protein. Of about 700,000 distinct CDR3 sequences listed, 13% to 15% were seen once; the top ten hold roughly 4%. The sample comprised memory CD4+ T cells from blood. The receptors derive from a female donor in good health, serving as a healthy control.

The V gene is TRBV7-3, the J gene TRBJ1-2; D is ambiguous. Germline CDR1 and CDR2: SGHTA and FQGTGA. The ends were cut back, 2 bases at V and 7 bases at J, with 14 bases in the middle. The CDR3 has 14 residues. The DNA for the CDR3 is TGTGCCAGCAGCTTAGACGCACGCGAAAGTGGCTACACCTTC. It specifies CASSLDARESGYTF.

This clonotype was observed a few times. CDR3 in DNA: TGTGCCAGCAGCACGGTTCAGGGGTCCTCCTACAATGAGCAGTTCTTC. Translation: CASSTVQGSSYNEQFF. The V gene is TRBV11-2, the J gene TRBJ2-1; D might be TRBD1 (6 bases). The CDR3 totals 16 residues. From germline, CDR1 is SGHAT and CDR2 FQNNGV. V was clipped by 5 bases and J by 0 bases, with 14 bases between them.

V usage is TRBV20-1 and J usage is TRBJ2-3; a possible D gene is TRBD1 (5 bases). Germline V gene data show CDR1 as DFQATT and CDR2 as SNEGSKA (reference sequence). V was clipped by 0 bases and J by 3 bases, with 10 bases between them. CDR3 length: 14 amino acids. The CDR3 protein is CSARDGSGTDTQYF. In DNA form, the CDR3 reads TGCAGTGCTAGAGACGGGTCAGGGACAGATACGCAGTATTTT.

This clonotype was found a few times. CDR3 coding DNA: TGTGCCAGTTGGACCGGTGGTCGCTACACCTTC. This encodes CASWTGGRYTF. V gene TRBV19 combines with J gene TRBJ1-2; no clear D gene. The CDR3 is 11 residues long. V lost 8 bases, J lost 9 bases, and 13 bases lay in between. Germline loops: CDR1 LNHDA, CDR2 SQIVND (reference sequence).

This clonotype was recorded at least ten times. V is TRBV20-1 and J is TRBJ2-1; 7 nucleotides match TRBD1. J lost 0 bases, V lost 3 bases, and 11 bases had no gene match. This CDR3 is 17 amino acids long. Germline assignment: CDR1 DFQATT and CDR2 SNEGSKA (reference sequence). CDR3 amino acids: CSARIPRGQSSYNEQFF. The CDR3 bases are TGCAGTGCTAGGATCCCGAGGGGACAGAGCTCCTACAATGAGCAGTTCTTC.

The chain couples TRBV5-1 to TRBJ1-4; no reliable D call. Trimming took 3 bases from V and 0 from J, leaving 12 bases between them. The length of the CDR3 is 16 residues. The V gene's germline CDR1 is SGHRS and CDR2 YFSETQ. CDR3 nucleotides: TGCGCCAGCAGCTCCTCCCGATCTGCAACTAATGAAAAACTGTTTTTT. Its protein is CASSSSRSATNEKLFF.

This clonotype was counted only a few times. This sequence joins TRBV5-5 and TRBJ2-1; 13 positions agree with TRBD2. With V trimmed by 0 bases and J by 9 bases, 6 bases remained unmatched. Germline V gene lookup returns CDR1 SGHKS and CDR2 YYEKEE (reference sequence). CDR3 length: 16 residues. Here the CDR3 DNA reads TGTGCCAGCAGCTTGGGACTAGCGGGGGGCCTGGGTGAGCAGTTCTTC. Translation gives CASSLGLAGGLGEQFF.

The sample holds a few counts of this clonotype. The V call is TRBV20-1, the J call TRBJ1-4, with a tentative D call TRBD1 (6 bases). CDR3 size: 15 residues. The ends were cut back, 3 bases at V and 10 bases at J, with 21 bases in the middle. CDR1 is DFQATT and CDR2 is SNEGSKA in the germline V gene (reference sequence). The CDR3: CSARGGTSPSGKLFF. CDR3 DNA sequence: TGCAGTGCTAGGGGGGGGACATCCCCTTCAGGAAAACTGTTTTTT.